What follows describes a single T cell receptor (beta chain). The V gene's germline CDR1 is SGHVS and CDR2 FQNEAQ. V lost 3 bases, J lost 0 bases, and 5 bases lay in between. The CDR3 consists of 14 residues. Only in-frame clones appear in the TCRdb table, and some are missing; sequencing was by immunoSEQ multiplex PCR. The sample yields roughly 250,000 clones, approximately 89% seen once. This sample was taken from a study of blood T cell repertoires in COVID-19. Study summary: T cells, B-cell-depleted T cells, or PBMCs provided the cDNA or gDNA that served as material.

The chain combines TRBV7-8 with TRBJ1-4, with a weak D call TRBD1 (5 bases). What was sequenced was peripheral blood. The TCR originated in a woman between 50 and 59 years old with acute or convalescent COVID-19. The CDR3 spells CASSLTATNEKLFF. CDR3 sequence (DNA): TGTGCCAGCAGCTTGACAGCAACTAATGAAAAACTGTTTTTT.